This T cell receptor beta chain is drawn from a study of T cell responses to AZD1222 COVID-19 vaccine. Germline CDR1 and CDR2: SGHTA and FQGNSA. V was pared by 4 bases and J by 8 bases, with 5 bases of the junction left unmatched. The CDR3 runs to 15 residues. Repertoires were generated with immunoSEQ multiplex PCR, while TCRdb's copy carries only in-frame clones and drops some. The profile shows 150,000 or so clones, about 88% of them singletons. This clone turned up a few times. Its cognate antigen is unknown. Study-wide findings and caveats: Clonal diversity may have been underestimated, and the donors were mostly white British, with more females than males. Spike-specific TCR breadth and depth went up after people got two AZD1222 doses.

Sequences were derived from peripheral blood, sampled on day 0 of AZD1222 vaccination. This chain joins TRBV7-2 and TRBJ2-1; 13 bases map to TRBD2. This sequence originates from an adult in good health. CDR3 sequence reads: CASSSTSGGVDEQFF. The CDR3, as DNA: TGTGCCAGCAGCTCCACTAGCGGGGGGGTAGATGAGCAGTTCTTC.